Following are 15 T cell receptor beta chains from one sample sequenced in a study of blood T cell repertoires in COVID-19 (dated by TCRdb to between 2020 and 2021). The library was prepared using the immunoSEQ multiplex PCR assay. This is the immuneACCESS table as TCRdb keeps it, with only in-frame sequences that have V and J called. A part of the clones is gone; compared with another copy, unresolved V genes explain less than half, and the rest is unexplained. For this sample there are hundreds of thousands of clones; 70% to 90% appear just once. The ten most abundant clones make up around 5.5% of the sample. Sequencing input: peripheral blood. These receptors came from a man aged 45-65 years with active or convalescent COVID-19.

The V and J genes are TRBV19 and TRBJ1-5, with 7 bases aligning to TRBD1. V shed 7 bases and J 4 bases; nucleotides not matched to a gene: 10. This CDR3 spans 15 amino acids. Germline CDR1 reads LNHDA; CDR2 reads SQIVND (reference sequence). As DNA, the CDR3 is TGTGCCAGTACTACGACAGGGCCGACAAATCAGCCCCAGCATTTT. Translated, it gives CASTTTGPTNQPQHF.

This sequence joins TRBV6-4 and TRBJ1-2; no definite D call. The CDR3 has 14 amino acids. The germline gives CDR1 MRHNA, CDR2 SNTAGT. V dropped 0 bases and J dropped 4 bases, with 9 bases sitting between them. CDR3 in DNA: TGTGCCAGCAGTGACTCGCCAGGAGGCTATGGCTACACCTTC. This translates into CASSDSPGGYGYTF.

This clone has more than one count but fewer than ten. The chain is built from TRBV27 and TRBJ1-1; D might be TRBD1 (5 bases). Germline CDR1 MNHEY, CDR2 SMNVEV (reference sequence). This CDR3 has 13 amino acids. V lost 5 bases and J 10 bases, leaving 17 bases between the germline ends. The CDR3 sequence is CASSPERGVGAFF. The DNA of the CDR3 is TGTGCCAGCAGTCCCGAAAGGGGTGTAGGAGCTTTCTTT.

This clone was picked up one time. This chain connects TRBV11-2 to TRBJ1-3; D is unresolved. Trimming shortened V by 5 bases and J by 0 bases, and 8 bases separated the two germline ends. Germline lookup yields CDR1 SGHAT and CDR2 FQNNGV. The CDR3 runs to 14 residues. The CDR3 region is CASSHSSSGNTIYF. The DNA of the CDR3 is TGTGCCAGCAGCCACTCATCCTCTGGAAACACCATATATTTT.

V usage is TRBV9 and J usage is TRBJ2-1; 10 bases agree with TRBD2. This CDR3 comprises 16 residues. Per germline, CDR1 SGDLS and CDR2 YYNGEE. The V gene end was trimmed by 3 bases and the J gene end by 4 bases; junction bases not matched to a gene: 7. This chain's CDR3 is CASSGPSGRDYNEQFF. The CDR3 region has the DNA TGTGCCAGCAGCGGCCCGAGCGGGAGGGATTACAATGAGCAGTTCTTC.

V usage is TRBV4-2 and J usage is TRBJ2-5, with D maybe TRBD2 (5 bases). Trimming removed 0 bases from V and 7 bases from J, with 15 bases in between. Germline V gene data show CDR1 as LGHNA and CDR2 as YNFKEQ. This CDR3 has 15 residues. The CDR3 spells CASSQDLGLVGTQYF. The DNA for the CDR3 is TGTGCCAGCAGCCAAGATCTCGGACTTGTTGGGACCCAGTACTTC.

The V gene is TRBV7-8, the J gene TRBJ1-2, with D uncertain. This CDR3 has 14 residues. Per germline, CDR1 SGHVS and CDR2 FQNEAQ. Deletions cut 6 bases from V and 2 bases from J, with 13 bases between. This CDR3 is CASSSRTGNYGYTF. The CDR3 DNA follows: TGTGCCAGCAGTTCAAGGACGGGGAACTATGGCTACACCTTC.

The chain joins TRBV25-1 to TRBJ1-1, with unresolved D. Germline CDR1 reads MGHDK; CDR2 reads SYGVNS. V lost 5 bases, J lost 1 base, and 11 bases lay in between. CDR3 length equals 14 residues. CDR3 amino acids: CASSNGVGNTEAFF. In nucleotides, the CDR3 is TGTGCCAGCAGTAACGGGGTTGGGAACACTGAAGCTTTCTTT.

The chain employs TRBV10-1 and TRBJ2-1, with 13 nucleotides matching TRBD2. The V gene's germline CDR1 is WNHNN and CDR2 SYGVQD (reference sequence). V gave up 4 bases and J gave up 8 bases; unmatched junction bases: 20. There are 20 residues in the CDR3. CDR3 DNA sequence: TGCGCCAGCAGTGGAATGGGACTAGCGGGAACACCTGGGGCGGAGGATGAGCAGTTCTTC. This translates into CASSGMGLAGTPGAEDEQFF.

V and J are TRBV7-9 and TRBJ1-1; the D gene is possibly TRBD1 (5 bases). Germline-derived CDR1 and CDR2 are SEHNR and FQNEAQ (reference sequence). The V end was cut by 8 bases, the J end by 4 bases, with 17 bases between. This CDR3 spans 14 amino acids. This chain's CDR3 is CASRSPRVATEAFF. The CDR3, as DNA: TGTGCCAGCCGCTCGCCCAGGGTTGCCACTGAAGCTTTCTTT.

The gene calls are TRBV19 and TRBJ2-1; D is possibly TRBD2 (6 bases). V was trimmed by 3 bases and J by 14 bases, leaving 14 bases between them. CDR1 is LNHDA and CDR2 is SQIVND in the germline V gene (reference sequence). The CDR3 consists of 12 residues. The CDR3 DNA reads as TGTGCCAGTAGTATTAGTGACGGGAGAGAGTTCTTC. Its protein product is CASSISDGREFF.

The chain links TRBV28 to TRBJ2-7; 10 bases are a match to TRBD2. V lost 2 bases to trimming and J lost 1 base; unmatched junction nucleotides: 5. The CDR3 loop spans 16 amino acids. Germline V gene data show CDR1 as MDHEN and CDR2 as SYDVKM. The CDR3 sequence: CASSLELLAGSYEQYF. CDR3 DNA: TGTGCCAGCAGTTTAGAATTACTAGCGGGGTCCTACGAGCAGTACTTC. Full variable domain (remainder filled in from reference TRBV28 and TRBJ2-7): DVKVTQSSRYLVKRTGEKVFLECVQDMDHENMFWYRQDPGLGLRLIYFSYDVKMKEKGDIPEGYSVSREKKERFSLILESASTNQTSMYLCASSLELLAGSYEQYFGPGTRLTVT.

The CDR3 DNA sequence: TGTGCCAGCAGTGAAGTCGGTGGCTACACCTTC. It yields the protein CASSEVGGYTF. The gene calls are TRBV6-1 and TRBJ1-2; D remains unclear. Trimming pared 1 base from V and 7 bases from J, leaving 4 bases between. This CDR3 contains 11 residues. Germline CDR1 and CDR2: MNHNS and SASEGT.

This chain links TRBV18 with TRBJ2-2; 7 positions match TRBD1. The CDR3 sequence is 15 residues long. Germline-derived CDR1 and CDR2 are KGHSH and LQKENI. J was trimmed by 2 bases and V by 4 bases; bases with no gene match: 4. The CDR3 loop is CASSQRQGNTGELFF. The CDR3, as DNA: TGTGCCAGCTCACAACGACAGGGAAACACCGGGGAGCTGTTTTTT.

The chain recombines TRBV15 with TRBJ1-1; TRBD1 aligns across 7 bases. Germline V gene data show CDR1 as LNHNV and CDR2 as YYDKDF (reference sequence). With 6 bases clipped from V and 0 bases from J, the junction kept 10 bases outside the gene matches. The CDR3 is 16 residues long. The chain's CDR3 is CATSPNRGSMNTEAFF. The CDR3 DNA reads as TGTGCCACCAGTCCAAACAGGGGATCGATGAACACTGAAGCTTTCTTT.